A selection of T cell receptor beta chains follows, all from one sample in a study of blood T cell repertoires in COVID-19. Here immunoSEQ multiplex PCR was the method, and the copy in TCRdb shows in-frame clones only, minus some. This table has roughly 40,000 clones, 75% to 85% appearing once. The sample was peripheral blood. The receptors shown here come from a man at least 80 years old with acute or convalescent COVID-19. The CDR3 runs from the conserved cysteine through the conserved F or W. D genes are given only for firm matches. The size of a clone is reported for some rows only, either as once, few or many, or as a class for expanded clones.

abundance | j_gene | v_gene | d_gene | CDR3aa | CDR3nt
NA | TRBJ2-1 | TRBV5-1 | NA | CASSLDGAPAYNEQFF | TGCGCCAGCAGCTTGGATGGGGCCCCAGCCTACAATGAGCAGTTCTTC
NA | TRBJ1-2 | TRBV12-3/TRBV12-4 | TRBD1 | CASSGTGDYGYTF | TGTGCCAGCAGCGGAACAGGGGACTATGGCTACACCTTC
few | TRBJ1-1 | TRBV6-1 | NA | CASSEGIQMNTEAFF | TGTGCCAGCAGTGAAGGAATCCAGATGAACACTGAAGCTTTCTTT
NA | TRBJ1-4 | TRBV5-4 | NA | CASGDYPGEKLFF | TGTGCCAGCGGTGACTATCCTGGGGAAAAACTGTTTTTT
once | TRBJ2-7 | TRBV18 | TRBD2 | CASSVGLADVYEQYF | TGTGCCAGCTCAGTGGGACTAGCGGACGTCTACGAGCAGTACTTC
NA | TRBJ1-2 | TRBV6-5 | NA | CASRPGRGSGYGYTF | TGTGCCAGCAGGCCCGGGAGGGGAAGCGGCTATGGCTACACCTTC
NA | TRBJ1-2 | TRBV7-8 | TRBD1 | CASSFPGQGGGYTF | TGTGCCAGCAGCTTCCCCGGACAGGGGGGCGGCTACACCTTC
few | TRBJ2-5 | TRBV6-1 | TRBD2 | CASSPPRAGPINF | TGTGCCAGCAGTCCCCCGAGAGCGGGGCCAATCAACTTC
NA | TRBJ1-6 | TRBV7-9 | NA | CASSLTRVDSPLHF | TGTGCCAGCAGCTTAACCAGGGTTGATTCACCCCTCCACTTT
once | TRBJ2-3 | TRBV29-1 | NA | CSVTQATSTDTQYF | TGCAGCGTAACGCAGGCCACCAGCACAGATACGCAGTATTTT
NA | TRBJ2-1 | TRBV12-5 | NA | CASGLHSTGNLYNEQFF | TGTGCTAGTGGTTTACACTCTACAGGGAATCTCTACAATGAGCAGTTCTTC
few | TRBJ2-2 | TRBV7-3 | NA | CASSHERENTGELFF | TGTGCCAGCAGCCACGAACGGGAGAACACCGGGGAGCTGTTTTTT
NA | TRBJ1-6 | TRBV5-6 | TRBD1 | CASSSTGGASSPLHF | TGTGCCAGCAGCTCTACAGGGGGCGCGAGTTCACCCCTCCACTTT
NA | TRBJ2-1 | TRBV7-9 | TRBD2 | CASSPQMAGGYNEQFF | TGTGCCAGCAGCCCGCAGATGGCGGGAGGTTACAATGAGCAGTTCTTC
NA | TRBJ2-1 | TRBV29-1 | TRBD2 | CSVEHSRFKGLAGSEQFF | TGCAGCGTTGAACACTCTCGGTTTAAGGGACTAGCAGGTTCTGAGCAGTTCTTC
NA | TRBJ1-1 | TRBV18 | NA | CASSPDWENTEAFF | TGTGCCAGCTCCCCGGACTGGGAGAACACTGAAGCTTTCTTT
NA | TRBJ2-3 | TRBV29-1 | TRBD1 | CSGGATGLDTQYF | TGCAGCGGTGGGGCGACAGGGTTGGATACGCAGTATTTT
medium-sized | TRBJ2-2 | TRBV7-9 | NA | CASSHSVGELFF | TGTGCCAGCAGCCATAGTGTCGGGGAGCTGTTTTTT
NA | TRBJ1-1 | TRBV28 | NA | CASRYGTTNTEAFF | TGTGCCAGCAGATACGGGACAACAAACACTGAAGCTTTCTTT
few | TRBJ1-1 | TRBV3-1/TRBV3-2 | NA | CASSQAGRGAFF | TGTGCCAGCAGCCAAGCAGGACGGGGAGCTTTCTTT
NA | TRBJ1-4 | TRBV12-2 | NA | CASRARDRPATNEKLFF | TGTGCAAGTCGCGCCCGGGACAGGCCCGCAACTAATGAAAAACTGTTTTTT
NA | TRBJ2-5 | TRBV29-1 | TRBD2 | CSVPARGGGETQYF | TGCAGCGTTCCCGCGCGGGGCGGGGGAGAGACCCAGTACTTC
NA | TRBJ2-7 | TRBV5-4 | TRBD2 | CASSSGLAGVGEQYF | TGTGCCAGCAGCTCCGGACTAGCGGGAGTAGGTGAGCAGTACTTC
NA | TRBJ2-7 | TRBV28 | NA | CASRKGSYEQYF | TGTGCCAGCAGAAAAGGGAGCTACGAGCAGTACTTC
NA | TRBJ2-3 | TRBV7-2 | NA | CASASENTDTQYF | TGTGCCAGCGCCTCGGAGAACACAGATACGCAGTATTTT
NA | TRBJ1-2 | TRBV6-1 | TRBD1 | CASSEVQGPPYGYTF | TGTGCCAGCAGTGAGGTACAGGGGCCCCCCTATGGCTACACCTTC
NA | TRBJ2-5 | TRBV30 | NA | CAWSVPQGGPETQYF | TGTGCCTGGAGTGTACCGCAGGGGGGCCCGGAGACCCAGTACTTC
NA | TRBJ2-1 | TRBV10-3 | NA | CAIRESGLYNEQFF | TGTGCCATCAGGGAAAGCGGGCTCTACAATGAGCAGTTCTTC
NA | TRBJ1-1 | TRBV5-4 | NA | CATKQPTGEAFF | TGTGCCACTAAACAGCCTACAGGCGAAGCTTTCTTT
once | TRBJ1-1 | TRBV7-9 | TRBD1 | CASSLATGEAFF | TGTGCCAGCAGCTTAGCGACAGGGGAAGCTTTCTTT
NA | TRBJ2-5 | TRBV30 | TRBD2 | CAWNPGLAGARGETQYF | TGTGCCTGGAACCCGGGGCTAGCGGGAGCTAGGGGAGAGACCCAGTACTTC
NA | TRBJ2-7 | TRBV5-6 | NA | CASSLVLSYEQYF | TGTGCCAGCAGCTTGGTCCTATCCTACGAGCAGTACTTC
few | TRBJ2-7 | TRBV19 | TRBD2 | CASSVETSGRAGEQYF | TGTGCCAGTAGTGTGGAGACTAGCGGGAGAGCTGGCGAGCAGTACTTC
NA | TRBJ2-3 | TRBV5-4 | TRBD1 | CASSFWTGGGDTQYF | TGTGCCAGCAGCTTTTGGACAGGGGGAGGAGATACGCAGTATTTT
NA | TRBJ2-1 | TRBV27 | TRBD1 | CASSSTGTARNEQFF | TGTGCCAGCAGTTCCACCGGGACAGCACGCAATGAGCAGTTCTTC
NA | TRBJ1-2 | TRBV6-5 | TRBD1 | CASSSSTSGQGDGYTF | TGTGCCAGCAGTTCCTCAACTTCAGGACAGGGCGACGGCTACACCTTC
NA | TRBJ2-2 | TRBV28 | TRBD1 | CASSSPGGPNTGELFF | TGTGCCAGCAGTTCGCCAGGGGGCCCGAACACCGGGGAGCTGTTTTTT
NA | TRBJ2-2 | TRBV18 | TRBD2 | CASSPLGLAGSNTGELFF | TGTGCCAGCTCACCACTGGGACTAGCGGGGTCGAACACCGGGGAGCTGTTTTTT
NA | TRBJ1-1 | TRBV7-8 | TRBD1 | CASSTRDRANTEAFF | TGTGCCAGCAGCACCCGGGACAGGGCTAACACTGAAGCTTTCTTT
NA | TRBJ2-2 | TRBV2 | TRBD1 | CASSDPRQGVRTGELFF | TGTGCCAGCAGTGACCCTCGCCAGGGGGTGAGGACCGGGGAGCTGTTTTTT
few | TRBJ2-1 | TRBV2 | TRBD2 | CASQTSGGVPFF | TGTGCCAGCCAGACTAGCGGGGGGGTTCCCTTCTTC
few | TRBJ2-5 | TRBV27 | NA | CASSLMEGETQYF | TGTGCCAGCAGTTTAATGGAGGGAGAGACCCAGTACTTC
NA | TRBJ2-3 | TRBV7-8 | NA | CASSPTRVWAGREDTQYF | TGTGCCAGCAGCCCCACAAGGGTGTGGGCGGGACGGGAAGATACGCAGTATTTT